This T cell receptor (beta chain) stems from a study of identical twins. Overall study results and limits: Cord blood's abundant beta clonotypes had fewer insertions, unlike memory repertoires. The study based its conclusions on cross-sectional statistical analysis and did not follow the same donors. Researchers reported weaker excess twin sharing in beta out-of-frame sequences.

The V and J ends lost 0 bases and 1 base respectively, with 10 bases between them. The CDR3 runs to 15 residues. Germline CDR1 is DFQATT and CDR2 is SNEGSKA (reference sequence). From the 5' RACE reads, TCRdb called clonotypes with MiXCR, one entry per CDR3 protein. This sample has fewer than 250,000 distinct CDR3 sequences, with 6% to 8.5% found just once. On this clonotype itself: Antigen unknown.

The same specimen was also included in a second study, on yellow fever vaccine responses in identical twins. According to that study: Twins' vaccine T cell responses reportedly seemed partly convergent and partly personalized.

Sequenced input: CD8+ T cells sorted from blood. The chain employs TRBV20-1 and TRBJ1-5; the D is unclear. The sequence was collected from a young woman in good health. CDR3 residues: CSARDLEESNQPQHF. The CDR3 coding sequence is TGCAGTGCTAGAGATCTGGAGGAAAGCAATCAGCCCCAGCATTTT.